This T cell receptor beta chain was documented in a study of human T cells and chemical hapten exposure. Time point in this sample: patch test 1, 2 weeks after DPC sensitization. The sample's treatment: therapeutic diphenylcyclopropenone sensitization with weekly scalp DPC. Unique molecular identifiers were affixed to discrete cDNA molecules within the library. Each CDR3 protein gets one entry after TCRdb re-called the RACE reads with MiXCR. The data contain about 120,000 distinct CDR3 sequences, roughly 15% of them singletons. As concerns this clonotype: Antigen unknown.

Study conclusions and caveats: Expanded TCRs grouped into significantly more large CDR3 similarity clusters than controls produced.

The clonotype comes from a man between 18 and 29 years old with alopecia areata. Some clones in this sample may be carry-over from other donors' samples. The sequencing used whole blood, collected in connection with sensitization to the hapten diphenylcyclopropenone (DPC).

CDR3 sequence: CSVEESLAANEQFF. The CDR3 nucleotides are TGCAGCGTTGAAGAATCACTAGCTGCGAATGAGCAGTTCTTC. The V call is TRBV29-1, the J call TRBJ2-1; possibly TRBD2 for D (6 bases). This CDR3 has 14 residues. CDR1 SQVTM and CDR2 ANQGSEA come from the germline V gene. Trimming shortened V by 0 bases and J by 7 bases, and 13 bases separated the two germline ends.